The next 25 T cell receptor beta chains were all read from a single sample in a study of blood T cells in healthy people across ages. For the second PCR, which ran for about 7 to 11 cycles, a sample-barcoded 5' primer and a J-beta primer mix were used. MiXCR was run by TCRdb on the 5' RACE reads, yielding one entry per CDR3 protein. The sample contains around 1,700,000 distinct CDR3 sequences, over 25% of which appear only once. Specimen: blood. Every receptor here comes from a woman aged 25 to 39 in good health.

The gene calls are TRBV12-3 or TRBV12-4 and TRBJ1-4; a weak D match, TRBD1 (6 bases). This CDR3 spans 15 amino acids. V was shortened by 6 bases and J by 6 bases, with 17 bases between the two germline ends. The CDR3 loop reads CASSPGTSGYEKLFF. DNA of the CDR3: TGTGCCAGCAGCCCCGGGACATCCGGTTATGAAAAACTGTTTTTT.

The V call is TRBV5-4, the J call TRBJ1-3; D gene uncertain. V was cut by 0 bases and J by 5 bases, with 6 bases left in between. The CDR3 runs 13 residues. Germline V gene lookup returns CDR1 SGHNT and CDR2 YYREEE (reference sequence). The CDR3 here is CASSLEQRNTIYF. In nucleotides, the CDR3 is TGTGCCAGCAGCTTGGAACAGAGAAACACCATATATTTT.

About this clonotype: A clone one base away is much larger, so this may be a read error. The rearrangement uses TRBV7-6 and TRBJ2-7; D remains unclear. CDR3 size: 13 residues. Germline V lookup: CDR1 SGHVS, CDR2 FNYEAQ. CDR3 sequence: CTSSLSRMYEQYF. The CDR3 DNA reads TGTACCAGCAGCTTATCCCGGATGTACGAGCAGTACTTC.

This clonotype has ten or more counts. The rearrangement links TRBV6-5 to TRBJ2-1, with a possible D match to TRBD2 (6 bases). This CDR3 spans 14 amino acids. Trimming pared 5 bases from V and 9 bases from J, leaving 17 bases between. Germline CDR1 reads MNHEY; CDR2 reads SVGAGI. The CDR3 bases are TGTGCCAGCAGTGTAGGACGGAGGGGTAGTGAGCAGTTCTTC. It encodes CASSVGRRGSEQFF.

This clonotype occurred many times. The CDR3 DNA follows: TGCAGTGCTATAGGAGAAGGGCGGTCCTACAATGAGCAGTTCTTC. Protein: CSAIGEGRSYNEQFF. J is TRBJ2-1 and V is TRBV20-1, with D hard to call. V dropped 4 bases and J dropped 1 base, with 14 bases sitting between them. Germline values: CDR1 DFQATT, CDR2 SNEGSKA (reference sequence). CDR3 length: 15 amino acids.

The CDR3 loop reads CASKKMTSGRAEAQYF. The CDR3 nucleotides are TGCGCCAGCAAGAAGATGACTAGCGGGAGGGCAGAGGCCCAGTACTTC. The gene calls are TRBV4-1 and TRBJ2-7; 14 nucleotides agree with TRBD2. The CDR3 has 16 amino acids. Trimming removed 7 bases from V and 10 bases from J; junction bases left unmatched: 15. Germline V gene lookup returns CDR1 MGHRA and CDR2 YSYEKL.

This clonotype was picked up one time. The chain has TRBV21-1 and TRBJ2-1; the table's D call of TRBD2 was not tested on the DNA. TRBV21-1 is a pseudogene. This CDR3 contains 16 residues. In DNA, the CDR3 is TGTGCCAGCAGCCTCCGCCGGACTAGTCTTTCCGATGAGCAGTTCTTC. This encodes CASSLRRTSLSDEQFF.

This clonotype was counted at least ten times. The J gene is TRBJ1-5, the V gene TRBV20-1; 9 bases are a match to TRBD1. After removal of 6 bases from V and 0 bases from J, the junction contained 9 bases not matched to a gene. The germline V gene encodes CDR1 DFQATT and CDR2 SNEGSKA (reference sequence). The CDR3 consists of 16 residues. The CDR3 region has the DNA TGCAGTGCAAGAACAGGGGGCCAGGATAGCAATCAGCCCCAGCATTTT. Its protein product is CSARTGGQDSNQPQHF.

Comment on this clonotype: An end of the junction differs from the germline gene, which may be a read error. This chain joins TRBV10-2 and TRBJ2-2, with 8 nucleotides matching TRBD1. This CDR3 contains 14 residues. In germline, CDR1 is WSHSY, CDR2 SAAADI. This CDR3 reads CTSQEDRVTGELFF. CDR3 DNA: TGCACCAGCCAGGAGGACAGGGTCACCGGGGAGCTGTTTTTT.

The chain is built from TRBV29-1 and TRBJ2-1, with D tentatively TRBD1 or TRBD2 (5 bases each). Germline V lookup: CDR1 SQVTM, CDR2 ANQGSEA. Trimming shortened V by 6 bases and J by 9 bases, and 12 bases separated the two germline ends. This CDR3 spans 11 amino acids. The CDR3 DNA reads TGCAGCGTGGGGCCGGGGACTGAGCAGTTCTTC. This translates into CSVGPGTEQFF.

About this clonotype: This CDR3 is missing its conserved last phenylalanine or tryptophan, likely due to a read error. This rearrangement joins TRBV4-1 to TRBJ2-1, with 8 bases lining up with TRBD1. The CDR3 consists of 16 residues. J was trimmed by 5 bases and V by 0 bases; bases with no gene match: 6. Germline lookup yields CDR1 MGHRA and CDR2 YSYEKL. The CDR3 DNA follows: TGCGCCAGCAGCCAAGATTCAGGGGGCAGCCACAATGAGCAGTTCCTC. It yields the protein CASSQDSGGSHNEQFL.

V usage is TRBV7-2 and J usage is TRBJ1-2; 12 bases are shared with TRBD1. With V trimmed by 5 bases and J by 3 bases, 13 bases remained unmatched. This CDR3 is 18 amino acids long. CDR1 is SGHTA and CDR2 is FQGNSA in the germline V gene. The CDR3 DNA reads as TGTGCCAGCAGCCCAGGCGGGACAGGGGGCGGAGGGTACTATGGCTACACCTTC. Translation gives CASSPGGTGGGGYYGYTF.

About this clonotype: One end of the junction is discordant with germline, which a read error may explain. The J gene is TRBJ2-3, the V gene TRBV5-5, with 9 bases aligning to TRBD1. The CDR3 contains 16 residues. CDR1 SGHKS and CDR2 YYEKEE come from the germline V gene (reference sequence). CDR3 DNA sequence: TGTGCCAGCAGCCTACCCGGGACAGGGAGCACAGGTACGCAGTATTTT. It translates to CASSLPGTGSTGTQYF.

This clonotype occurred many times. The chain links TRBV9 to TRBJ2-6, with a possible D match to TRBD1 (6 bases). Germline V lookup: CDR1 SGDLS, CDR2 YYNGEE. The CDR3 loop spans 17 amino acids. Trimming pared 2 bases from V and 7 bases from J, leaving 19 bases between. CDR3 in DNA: TGTGCCAGCAGCGTGGACGATACAGGGCTTCGAGCCAACGTCCTGACTTTC. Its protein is CASSVDDTGLRANVLTF.

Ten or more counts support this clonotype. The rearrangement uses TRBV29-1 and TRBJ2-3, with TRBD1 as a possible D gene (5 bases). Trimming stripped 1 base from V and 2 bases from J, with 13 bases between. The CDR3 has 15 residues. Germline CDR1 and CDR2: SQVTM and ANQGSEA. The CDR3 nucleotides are TGCAGCGTTGAAGGACAGAGCCGATTCACAGATACGCAGTATTTT. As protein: CSVEGQSRFTDTQYF.

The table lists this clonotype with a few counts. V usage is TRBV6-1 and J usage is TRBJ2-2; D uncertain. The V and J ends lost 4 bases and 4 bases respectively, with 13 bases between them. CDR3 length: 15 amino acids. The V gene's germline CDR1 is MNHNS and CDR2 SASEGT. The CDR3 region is CASSVRWTRTGELFF. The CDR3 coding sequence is TGTGCCAGCAGTGTTCGTTGGACCCGCACCGGGGAGCTGTTTTTT.

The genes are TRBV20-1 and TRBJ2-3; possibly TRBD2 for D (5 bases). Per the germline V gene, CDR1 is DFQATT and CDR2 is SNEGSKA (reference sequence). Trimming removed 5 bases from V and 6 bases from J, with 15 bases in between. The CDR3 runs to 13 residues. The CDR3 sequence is CSAPGVGLDTQYF. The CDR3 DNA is TGCAGTGCTCCCGGGGTGGGGTTGGATACGCAGTATTTT.

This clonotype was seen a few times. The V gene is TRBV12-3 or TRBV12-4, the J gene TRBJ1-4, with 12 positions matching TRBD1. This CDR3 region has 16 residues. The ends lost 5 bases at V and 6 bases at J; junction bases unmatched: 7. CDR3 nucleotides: TGTGCCAGCAGTGAAGGGACAGGGGGCGACGATGAAAAACTGTTTTTT. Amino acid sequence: CASSEGTGGDDEKLFF.

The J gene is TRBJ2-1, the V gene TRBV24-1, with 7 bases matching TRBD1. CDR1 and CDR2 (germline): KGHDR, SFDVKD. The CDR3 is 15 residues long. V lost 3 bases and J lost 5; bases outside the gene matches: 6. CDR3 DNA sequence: TGTGCCACCAGTGATGGGGGCAGGGGGAACAATGAGCAGTTCTTC. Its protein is CATSDGGRGNNEQFF.

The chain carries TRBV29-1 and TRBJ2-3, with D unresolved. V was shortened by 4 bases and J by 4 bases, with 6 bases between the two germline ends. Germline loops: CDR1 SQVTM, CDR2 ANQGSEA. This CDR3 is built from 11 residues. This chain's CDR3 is CSVVSADTQYF. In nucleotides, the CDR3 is TGCAGCGTTGTGTCGGCAGATACGCAGTATTTT.

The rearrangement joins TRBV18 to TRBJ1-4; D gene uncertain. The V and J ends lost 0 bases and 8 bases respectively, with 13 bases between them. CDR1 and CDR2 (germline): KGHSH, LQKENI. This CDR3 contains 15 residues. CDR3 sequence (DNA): TGTGCCAGCTCACCACCAGGGAAAGAAAGGGAAAAACTGTTTTTT. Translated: CASSPPGKEREKLFF.

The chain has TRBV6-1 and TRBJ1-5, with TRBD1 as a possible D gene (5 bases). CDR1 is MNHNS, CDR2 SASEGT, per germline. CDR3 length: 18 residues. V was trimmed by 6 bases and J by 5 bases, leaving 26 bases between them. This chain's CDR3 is CASSSERGAPGTDQPQHF. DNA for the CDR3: TGTGCCAGCAGCAGTGAACGAGGCGCGCCAGGGACGGATCAGCCCCAGCATTTT.

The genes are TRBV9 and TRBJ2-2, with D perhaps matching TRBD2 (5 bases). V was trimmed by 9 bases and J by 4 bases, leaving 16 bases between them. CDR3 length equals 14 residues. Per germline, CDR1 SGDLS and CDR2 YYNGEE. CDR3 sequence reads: CATGGGVTTGELFF. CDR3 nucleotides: TGTGCCACCGGAGGAGGAGTGACCACCGGGGAGCTGTTTTTT.

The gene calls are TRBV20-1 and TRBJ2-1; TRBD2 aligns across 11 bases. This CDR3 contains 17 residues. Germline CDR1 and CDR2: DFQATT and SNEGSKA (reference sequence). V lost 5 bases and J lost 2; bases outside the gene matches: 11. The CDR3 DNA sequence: TGCAGTGCTGGAAAGACTAGCGGGGACTTCGCCTACAATGAGCAGTTCTTC. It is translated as CSAGKTSGDFAYNEQFF.

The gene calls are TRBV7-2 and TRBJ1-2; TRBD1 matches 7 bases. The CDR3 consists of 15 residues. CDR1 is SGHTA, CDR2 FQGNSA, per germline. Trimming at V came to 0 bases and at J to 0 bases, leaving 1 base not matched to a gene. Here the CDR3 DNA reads TGTGCCAGCAGCTTAGCGGACAGGTCTAACTATGGCTACACCTTC. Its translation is CASSLADRSNYGYTF.